This TCR beta chain was captured by sequencing in a study of early T cells in non-severe SARS-CoV-2 infection. Study at large: The chains were unpaired, and the sequenced material was bulk RNA from unsorted whole blood.

This clonotype has only a few counts. One entry per CDR3 protein results from TCRdb running MiXCR on the 5' RACE reads. The repertoire holds around 40,000 distinct CDR3 sequences, 9.5% to 13% seen once, with about 9.6% in the top ten. The CDR3 is 14 residues long. V was cut by 3 bases and J by 3 bases, with 11 bases left in between. Germline V gene data show CDR1 as MNHNY and CDR2 as SVGAGI (reference sequence). This chain uses TRBV6-6 with TRBJ1-1; D is uncertain. The TCR comes from an adult who was a healthcare worker with PCR-confirmed SARS-CoV-2 infection or an uninfected control (not recorded which). The sequenced sample was whole blood. The CDR3 spells CASSYRGRDTEAFF. The CDR3 DNA reads TGTGCCAGCAGTTATCGCGGTCGGGACACTGAAGCTTTCTTT.